The rows below give T cell receptor beta chains drawn from one sample of a study of cytomegalovirus exposure and HLA in healthy donors. The assay was immunoSEQ multiplex PCR, and TCRdb's table has in-frame clones only and misses some. This sample contains around 70,000 clones. What was sequenced was PBMCs. The receptors originated from a man aged 40-49 years in good health and CMV-seronegative. The CDR3 runs from the conserved cysteine through the conserved F or W. The order of the fields is V gene, D gene, J gene, CDR3 protein. A D gene is named only where the DNA matches it firmly.

V gene: TRBV5-1; D gene: NA; J gene: TRBJ2-7; CDR3 protein: CASSLEPSGEQYF
V gene: TRBV7-2; D gene: TRBD2; J gene: TRBJ2-7; CDR3 protein: CASSLDGGAWEQYF
V gene: TRBV30; D gene: NA; J gene: TRBJ1-5; CDR3 protein: CAWSPRADEEPQHF
V gene: TRBV9; D gene: NA; J gene: TRBJ1-1; CDR3 protein: CASSVPLDKNTEAFF
V gene: TRBV11-2; D gene: NA; J gene: TRBJ1-2; CDR3 protein: CASSLVGENYGYTF
V gene: TRBV5-6; D gene: NA; J gene: TRBJ1-3; CDR3 protein: CASSFSYRSGNTIYF
V gene: TRBV4-2; D gene: NA; J gene: TRBJ1-4; CDR3 protein: CASSQEVPQVAGDQNEKLFF
V gene: TRBV5-5; D gene: NA; J gene: TRBJ2-3; CDR3 protein: CASSNRVWGEGTDTQYF
V gene: TRBV10-1; D gene: TRBD1; J gene: TRBJ1-5; CDR3 protein: CASSQGAGQPQHF
V gene: TRBV7-9; D gene: NA; J gene: TRBJ1-1; CDR3 protein: CASSLREPVNPGSDTEAFF
V gene: TRBV29-1; D gene: TRBD2; J gene: TRBJ2-1; CDR3 protein: CSVDGVGLLAGGQGINEQFF
V gene: TRBV18; D gene: NA; J gene: TRBJ1-3; CDR3 protein: CASSPRGPDSGNTIYF
V gene: TRBV23-1; D gene: TRBD1; J gene: TRBJ2-2; CDR3 protein: CASPLPETGDSTGELFF
V gene: TRBV5-6; D gene: NA; J gene: TRBJ2-5; CDR3 protein: CASSFLAGQETQYF
V gene: TRBV7-2; D gene: TRBD2; J gene: TRBJ2-7; CDR3 protein: CASSLAGRAGEQYF
V gene: TRBV6-1; D gene: TRBD1; J gene: TRBJ1-2; CDR3 protein: CASRAYRQGHYGYTF
V gene: TRBV19; D gene: NA; J gene: TRBJ2-1; CDR3 protein: CATRMRYEQFF
V gene: TRBV2; D gene: NA; J gene: TRBJ1-6; CDR3 protein: CASSPRSSSYNSPLHF
V gene: TRBV7-2; D gene: TRBD2; J gene: TRBJ2-7; CDR3 protein: CASSLAGLSSYEQYF
V gene: TRBV4-3; D gene: TRBD2; J gene: TRBJ2-1; CDR3 protein: CASSQDLGGDKYNEQFF
V gene: TRBV7-2; D gene: NA; J gene: TRBJ2-7; CDR3 protein: CASRSTETYEQYF
V gene: TRBV12-5; D gene: NA; J gene: TRBJ1-1; CDR3 protein: CASGLEGSTEAFF
V gene: TRBV9; D gene: NA; J gene: TRBJ2-3; CDR3 protein: CASSPRGDTQYF
V gene: TRBV7-9; D gene: NA; J gene: TRBJ2-7; CDR3 protein: CASSSAGAGEQYF
V gene: TRBV2; D gene: NA; J gene: TRBJ1-5; CDR3 protein: CASSEKFGVTYSNQPQHF
V gene: TRBV11-3; D gene: NA; J gene: TRBJ2-5; CDR3 protein: CASSRGGDETQYF
V gene: TRBV6-6; D gene: NA; J gene: TRBJ2-5; CDR3 protein: CASSYFQGQETQYF
V gene: TRBV5-1; D gene: NA; J gene: TRBJ2-4; CDR3 protein: CASRGEGSPAKNIQYF
V gene: TRBV10-2; D gene: TRBD2; J gene: TRBJ2-4; CDR3 protein: CASSHVGLAGGRGAKNIQYF
V gene: TRBV5-4; D gene: NA; J gene: TRBJ2-3; CDR3 protein: CASSAGQHNTDTQYF
V gene: TRBV6-4; D gene: NA; J gene: TRBJ1-1; CDR3 protein: CASRVDSLNTEAFF
V gene: TRBV9; D gene: NA; J gene: TRBJ2-5; CDR3 protein: CASSVPSTGQETQYF
V gene: TRBV27; D gene: NA; J gene: TRBJ2-7; CDR3 protein: CATRSLGGASYEQYF
V gene: TRBV29-1; D gene: NA; J gene: TRBJ1-1; CDR3 protein: CSVEEGDTEAFF
V gene: TRBV7-2; D gene: TRBD2; J gene: TRBJ2-7; CDR3 protein: CASGLAGGSYEQYF
V gene: TRBV5-1; D gene: TRBD2; J gene: TRBJ2-7; CDR3 protein: CATRADGGEQYF
V gene: TRBV4-3; D gene: NA; J gene: TRBJ2-3; CDR3 protein: CASSQVTETDTQYF
V gene: TRBV19; D gene: TRBD2; J gene: TRBJ2-1; CDR3 protein: CASRTSGRAGEQFF
V gene: TRBV7-6; D gene: NA; J gene: TRBJ1-2; CDR3 protein: CASSLWELNYGYTF
V gene: TRBV6-5; D gene: NA; J gene: TRBJ2-2; CDR3 protein: CASIQSGSGELFF
V gene: TRBV5-1; D gene: TRBD2; J gene: TRBJ2-3; CDR3 protein: CASSLAPSGRDTQYF
V gene: TRBV25-1; D gene: TRBD1; J gene: TRBJ1-2; CDR3 protein: CASRSDRGLYGYTF
V gene: TRBV11-3; D gene: TRBD2; J gene: TRBJ2-1; CDR3 protein: CASSNSISGRLYNEQFF
V gene: TRBV7-2; D gene: NA; J gene: TRBJ2-5; CDR3 protein: CASSLVGGGPEETQYF
V gene: TRBV9; D gene: TRBD1; J gene: TRBJ1-1; CDR3 protein: CASSVSQGVMNTEAFF
V gene: TRBV27; D gene: TRBD1; J gene: TRBJ1-5; CDR3 protein: CASSSLGTGNNQPQHF
V gene: TRBV5-1; D gene: NA; J gene: TRBJ2-2; CDR3 protein: CASSFSGVNTGELFF
V gene: TRBV6-6; D gene: NA; J gene: TRBJ2-2; CDR3 protein: CATFDRLEGTGELFF